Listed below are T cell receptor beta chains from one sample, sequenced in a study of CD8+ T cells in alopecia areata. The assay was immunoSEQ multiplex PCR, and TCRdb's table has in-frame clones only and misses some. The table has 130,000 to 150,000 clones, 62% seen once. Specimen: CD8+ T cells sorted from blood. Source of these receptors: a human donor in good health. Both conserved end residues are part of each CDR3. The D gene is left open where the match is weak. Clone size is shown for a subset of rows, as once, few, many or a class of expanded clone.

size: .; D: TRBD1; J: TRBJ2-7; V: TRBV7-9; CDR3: CASSGTGGFDEQYF; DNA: TGTGCCAGCAGTGGGACAGGGGGCTTCGACGAGCAGTACTTC
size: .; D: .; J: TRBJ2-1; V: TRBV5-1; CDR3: CASSLRGESTYNEQFF; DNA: TGCGCCAGCAGCTTGAGGGGTGAGTCGACTTACAATGAGCAGTTCTTC
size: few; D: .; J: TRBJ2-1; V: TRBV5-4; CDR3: CASSSLDSSYNEQFF; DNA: TGTGCCAGCAGCTCGCTCGACTCCTCCTACAATGAGCAGTTCTTC
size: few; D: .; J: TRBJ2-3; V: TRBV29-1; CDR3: CSVVLRRLPPDTQYF; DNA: TGCAGCGTTGTATTGAGGCGGCTCCCGCCAGATACGCAGTATTTT
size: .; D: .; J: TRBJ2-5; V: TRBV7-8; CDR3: CASSPTAGWETQYF; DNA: TGTGCCAGCAGCCCGACGGCCGGTTGGGAGACCCAGTACTTC
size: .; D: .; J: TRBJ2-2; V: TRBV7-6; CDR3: CASAAGAGNTGELFF; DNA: TGTGCCAGCGCCGCGGGGGCAGGAAACACCGGGGAGCTGTTTTTT
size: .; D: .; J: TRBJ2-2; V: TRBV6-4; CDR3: CASSGQNTGELFF; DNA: TGTGCCAGCAGTGGGCAGAACACCGGGGAGCTGTTTTTT
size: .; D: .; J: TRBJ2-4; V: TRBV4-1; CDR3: CASSQDLPDTRHF; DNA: TGCGCCAGCAGCCAAGATTTGCCGGACACCAGGCACTTC
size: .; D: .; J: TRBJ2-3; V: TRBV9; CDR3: CASSVASTLTDTQYF; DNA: TGTGCCAGCAGCGTAGCTAGCACCCTCACAGATACGCAGTATTTT
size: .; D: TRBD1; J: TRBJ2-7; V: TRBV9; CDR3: CASSPTTGGDEQYF; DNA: TGTGCCAGCAGCCCCACGACAGGGGGGGACGAGCAGTACTTC
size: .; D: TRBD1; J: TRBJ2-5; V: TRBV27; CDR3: CASSLWTGKQETQYF; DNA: TGTGCCAGCAGTTTATGGACAGGAAAGCAAGAGACCCAGTACTTC
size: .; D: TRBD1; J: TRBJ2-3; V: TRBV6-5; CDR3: CAAGTGVDTQYF; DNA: TGTGCCGCGGGGACAGGGGTCGATACGCAGTATTTT
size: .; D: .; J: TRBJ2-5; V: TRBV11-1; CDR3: CASSLNYEETQYF; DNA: TGTGCCAGCAGCTTGAACTATGAAGAGACCCAGTACTTC
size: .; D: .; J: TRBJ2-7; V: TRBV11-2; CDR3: CASRKPLDPYEQYF; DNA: TGTGCCAGCAGGAAGCCGCTAGACCCCTACGAGCAGTACTTC
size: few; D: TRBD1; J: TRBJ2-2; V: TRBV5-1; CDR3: CASSRGHDTGELFF; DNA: TGCGCCAGCAGCAGGGGGCACGACACCGGGGAGCTGTTTTTT
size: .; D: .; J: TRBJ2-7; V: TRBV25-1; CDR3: CASSEFRDGGYEQYF; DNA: TGTGCCAGCAGTGAATTCCGGGACGGAGGTTACGAGCAGTACTTC
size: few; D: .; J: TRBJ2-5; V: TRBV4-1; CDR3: CASSQGQMAQETQYF; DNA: TGCGCCAGCAGCCAAGGACAGATGGCCCAAGAGACCCAGTACTTC
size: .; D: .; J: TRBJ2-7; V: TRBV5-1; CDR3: CASSLQQGGSYEQYF; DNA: TGCGCCAGCAGCTTGCAGCAGGGGGGTTCCTACGAGCAGTACTTC
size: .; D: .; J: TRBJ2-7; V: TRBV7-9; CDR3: CASSSVPTLYEQYF; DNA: TGTGCCAGCAGCTCCGTCCCGACATTATACGAGCAGTACTTC
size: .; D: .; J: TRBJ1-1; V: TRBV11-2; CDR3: CASPPGGNTEAFF; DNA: TGTGCCAGCCCCCCGGGGGGTAACACTGAAGCTTTCTTT
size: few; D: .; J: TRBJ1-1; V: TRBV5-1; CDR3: CASSEIMNTEAFF; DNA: TGCGCCAGCAGCGAAATCATGAACACTGAAGCTTTCTTT
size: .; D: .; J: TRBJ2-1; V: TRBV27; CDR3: CASSWTRHNEQFF; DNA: TGTGCCAGCAGTTGGACGCGGCACAATGAGCAGTTCTTC
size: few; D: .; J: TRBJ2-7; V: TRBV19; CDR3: CASSSRTGIEQYF; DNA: TGTGCCAGTAGTTCGAGAACAGGGATTGAGCAGTACTTC
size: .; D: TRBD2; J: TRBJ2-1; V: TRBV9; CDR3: CASSVASGSENEQFF; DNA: TGTGCCAGCAGCGTAGCTAGCGGGAGCGAAAATGAGCAGTTCTTC
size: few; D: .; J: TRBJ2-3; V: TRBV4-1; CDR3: CASSQARRNTDTQYF; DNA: TGCGCCAGCAGCCAAGCGAGAAGGAACACAGATACGCAGTATTTT
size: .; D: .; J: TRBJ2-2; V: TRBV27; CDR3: CASSLSGTAGELFF; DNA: TGTGCCAGCAGTTTATCTGGGACGGCCGGGGAGCTGTTTTTT
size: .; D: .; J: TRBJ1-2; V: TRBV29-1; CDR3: CSVDVSRYGYTF; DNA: TGCAGCGTTGATGTCTCCCGCTATGGCTACACCTTC
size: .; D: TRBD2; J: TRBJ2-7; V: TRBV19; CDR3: CASSGHWDETGTTTYEQYF; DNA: TGTGCCAGTAGTGGCCACTGGGACGAAACCGGGACTACTACCTACGAGCAGTACTTC
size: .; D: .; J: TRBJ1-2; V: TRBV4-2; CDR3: CASSQVALSDGYTF; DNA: TGTGCCAGCAGCCAAGTTGCTTTGAGCGATGGCTACACCTTC
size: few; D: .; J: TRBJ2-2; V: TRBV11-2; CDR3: CASSLVAGELFF; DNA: TGTGCCAGCAGCTTAGTCGCCGGGGAGCTGTTTTTT
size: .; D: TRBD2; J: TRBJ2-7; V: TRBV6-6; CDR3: CASRTSGTSYEQYF; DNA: TGTGCCAGCAGGACTAGCGGGACCTCCTACGAGCAGTACTTC
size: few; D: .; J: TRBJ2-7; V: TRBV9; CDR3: CASSAPSSYEQYF; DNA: TGTGCCAGCAGCGCCCCAAGCTCCTACGAGCAGTACTTC
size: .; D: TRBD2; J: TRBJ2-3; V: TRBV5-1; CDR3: CASSSPGLAADTQYF; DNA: TGCGCCAGCAGCTCTCCGGGACTAGCGGCAGATACGCAGTATTTT
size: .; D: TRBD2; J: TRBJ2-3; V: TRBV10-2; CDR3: CAGGLAGVPQYF; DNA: TGCGCCGGGGGACTAGCGGGAGTTCCGCAGTATTTT
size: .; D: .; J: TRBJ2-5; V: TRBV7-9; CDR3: CASSPTTRDRGTQYF; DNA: TGTGCCAGCAGCCCCACCACCAGGGACCGGGGGACCCAGTACTTC
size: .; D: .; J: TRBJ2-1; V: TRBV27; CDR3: CASSIGRGREQFF; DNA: TGTGCCAGCAGTATCGGACGAGGGCGCGAGCAGTTCTTC
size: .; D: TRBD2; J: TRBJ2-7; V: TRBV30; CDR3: CAWSVYRGRAAYEQYF; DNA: TGTGCCTGGAGTGTATACCGCGGGAGGGCCGCCTACGAGCAGTACTTC
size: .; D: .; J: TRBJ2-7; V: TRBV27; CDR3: CASSLRPLSYEQYF; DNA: TGTGCCAGCAGTTTAAGACCTCTCTCCTACGAGCAGTACTTC
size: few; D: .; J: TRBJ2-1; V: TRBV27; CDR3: CASSLGIDEQFF; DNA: TGTGCCAGCAGTTTGGGTATAGATGAGCAGTTCTTC
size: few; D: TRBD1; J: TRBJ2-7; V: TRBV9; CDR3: CASSPLGQGTYEQYF; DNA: TGTGCCAGCAGCCCCTTAGGACAGGGTACCTACGAGCAGTACTTC
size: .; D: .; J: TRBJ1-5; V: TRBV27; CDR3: CASSHTDGGIEPQHF; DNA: TGTGCCAGCAGCCACACGGACGGGGGGATCGAGCCCCAGCATTTT
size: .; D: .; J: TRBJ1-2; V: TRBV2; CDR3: CASSEERGGGYTF; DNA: TGTGCCAGCAGTGAAGAGAGGGGAGGGGGCTACACCTTC
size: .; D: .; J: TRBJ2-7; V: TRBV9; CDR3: CASSVGGRLYEQYF; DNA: TGTGCCAGCAGCGTAGGGGGCAGACTCTACGAGCAGTACTTC
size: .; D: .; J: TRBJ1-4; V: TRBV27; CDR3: CASTAGGRTTNEKLFF; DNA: TGTGCCAGCACCGCGGGGGGACGGACAACTAATGAAAAACTGTTTTTT
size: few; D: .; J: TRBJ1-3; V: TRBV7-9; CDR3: CASSLVPGVTGNTIYF; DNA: TGTGCCAGCAGCTTAGTTCCAGGGGTTACTGGAAACACCATATATTTT
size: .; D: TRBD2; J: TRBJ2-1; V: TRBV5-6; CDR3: CASSPGLASNEQFF; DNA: TGTGCCAGCAGCCCAGGACTAGCGAGCAATGAGCAGTTCTTC
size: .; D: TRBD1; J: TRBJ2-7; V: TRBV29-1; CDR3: CSVEGYGQVDYEQYF; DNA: TGCAGCGTTGAAGGGTATGGACAGGTCGACTACGAGCAGTACTTC
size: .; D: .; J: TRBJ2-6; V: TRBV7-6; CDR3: CASSYVGGAGANVLTF; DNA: TGTGCCAGCAGCTATGTCGGGGGCGCTGGGGCCAACGTCCTGACTTTC
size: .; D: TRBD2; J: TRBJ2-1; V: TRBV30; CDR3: CAWAGLEGNNEQFF; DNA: TGTGCCTGGGCCGGACTAGAGGGAAACAATGAGCAGTTCTTC
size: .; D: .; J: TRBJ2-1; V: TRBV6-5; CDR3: CASSSHGGYNEQFF; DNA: TGTGCCAGCAGTTCCCATGGGGGGTACAATGAGCAGTTCTTC
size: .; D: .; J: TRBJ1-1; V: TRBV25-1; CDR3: CASSALEQSEAFF; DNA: TGTGCCAGCAGTGCCCTGGAACAGTCTGAAGCTTTCTTT
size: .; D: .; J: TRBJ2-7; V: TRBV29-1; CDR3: CSVEEGRYEQYF; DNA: TGCAGCGTTGAAGAAGGGAGATACGAGCAGTACTTC
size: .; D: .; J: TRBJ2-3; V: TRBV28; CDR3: CASSFPPGVSTDTQYF; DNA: TGTGCCAGCAGTTTCCCCCCCGGGGTCAGCACAGATACGCAGTATTTT
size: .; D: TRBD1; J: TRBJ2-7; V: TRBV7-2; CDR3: CASSWWGQGNYEQYF; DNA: TGTGCCAGCAGCTGGTGGGGACAGGGGAACTACGAGCAGTACTTC
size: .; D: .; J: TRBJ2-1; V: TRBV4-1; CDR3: CASSQDSRGVVDEQFF; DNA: TGCGCCAGCAGCCAAGATAGTCGGGGAGTGGTGGATGAGCAGTTCTTC
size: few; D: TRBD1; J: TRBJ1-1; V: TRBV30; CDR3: CAWDRGTEAFF; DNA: TGTGCCTGGGACAGGGGCACTGAAGCTTTCTTT
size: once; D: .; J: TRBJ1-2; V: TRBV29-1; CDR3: CSVEGRAGYTF; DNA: TGCAGCGTTGAAGGAAGGGCGGGCTACACCTTC